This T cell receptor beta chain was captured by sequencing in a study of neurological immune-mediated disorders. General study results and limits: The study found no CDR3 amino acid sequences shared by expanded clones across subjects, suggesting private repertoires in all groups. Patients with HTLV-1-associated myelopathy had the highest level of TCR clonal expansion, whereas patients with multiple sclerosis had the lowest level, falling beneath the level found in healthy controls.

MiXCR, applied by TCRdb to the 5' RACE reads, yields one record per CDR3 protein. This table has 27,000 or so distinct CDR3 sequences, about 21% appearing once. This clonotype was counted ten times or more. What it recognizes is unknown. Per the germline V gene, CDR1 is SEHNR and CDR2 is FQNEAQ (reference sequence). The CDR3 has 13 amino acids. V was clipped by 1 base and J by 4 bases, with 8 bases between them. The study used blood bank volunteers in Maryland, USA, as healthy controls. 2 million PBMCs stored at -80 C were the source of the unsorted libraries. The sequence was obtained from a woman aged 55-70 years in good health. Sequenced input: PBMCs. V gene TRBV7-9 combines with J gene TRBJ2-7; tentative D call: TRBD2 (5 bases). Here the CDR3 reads CASSLVSGYEQYF. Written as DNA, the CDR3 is TGTGCCAGCAGCTTAGTTTCGGGATACGAGCAGTACTTC.